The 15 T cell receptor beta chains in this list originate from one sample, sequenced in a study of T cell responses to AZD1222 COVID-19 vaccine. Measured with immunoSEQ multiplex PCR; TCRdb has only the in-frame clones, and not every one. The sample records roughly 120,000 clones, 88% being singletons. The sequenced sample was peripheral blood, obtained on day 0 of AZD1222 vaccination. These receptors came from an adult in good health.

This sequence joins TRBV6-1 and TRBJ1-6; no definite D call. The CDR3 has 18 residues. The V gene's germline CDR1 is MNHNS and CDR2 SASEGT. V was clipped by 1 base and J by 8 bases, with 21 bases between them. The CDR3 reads CASSEGPESAIRDSPLHF. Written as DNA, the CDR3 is TGTGCCAGCAGTGAAGGCCCGGAATCCGCGATTCGGGATTCACCCCTCCACTTT.

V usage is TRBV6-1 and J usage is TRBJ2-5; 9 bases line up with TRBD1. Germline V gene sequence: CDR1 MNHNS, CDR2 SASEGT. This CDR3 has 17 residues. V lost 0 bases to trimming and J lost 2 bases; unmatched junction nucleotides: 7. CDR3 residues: CASSEAGTGYGQETQYF. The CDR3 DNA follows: TGTGCCAGCAGTGAAGCCGGGACAGGGTACGGGCAAGAGACCCAGTACTTC.

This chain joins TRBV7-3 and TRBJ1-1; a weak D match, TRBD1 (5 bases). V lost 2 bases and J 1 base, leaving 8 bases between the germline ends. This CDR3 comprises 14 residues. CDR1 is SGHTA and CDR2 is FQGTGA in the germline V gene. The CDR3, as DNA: TGTGCCAGCAGCTTAGGGGACGGGAACACTGAAGCTTTCTTT. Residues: CASSLGDGNTEAFF.

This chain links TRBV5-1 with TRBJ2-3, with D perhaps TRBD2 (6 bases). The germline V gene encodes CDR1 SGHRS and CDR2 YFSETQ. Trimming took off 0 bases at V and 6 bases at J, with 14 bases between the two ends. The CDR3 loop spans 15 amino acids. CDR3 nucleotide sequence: TGCGCCAGCAGCTTGGCGTTTTCTGGGAGGGATACGCAGTATTTT. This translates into CASSLAFSGRDTQYF.

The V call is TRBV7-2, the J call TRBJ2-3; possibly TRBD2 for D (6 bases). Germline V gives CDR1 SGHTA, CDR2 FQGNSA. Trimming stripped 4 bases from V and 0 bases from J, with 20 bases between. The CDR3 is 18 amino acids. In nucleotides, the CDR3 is TGTGCCAGCAGCTCGGGACTCCCGGGGTCTTCTAGCACAGATACGCAGTATTTT. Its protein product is CASSSGLPGSSSTDTQYF.

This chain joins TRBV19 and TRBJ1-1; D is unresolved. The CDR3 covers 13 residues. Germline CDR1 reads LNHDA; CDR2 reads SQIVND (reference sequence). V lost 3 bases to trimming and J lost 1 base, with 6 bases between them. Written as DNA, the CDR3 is TGTGCCAGTAGTATCGACAAGAACACTGAAGCTTTCTTT. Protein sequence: CASSIDKNTEAFF.

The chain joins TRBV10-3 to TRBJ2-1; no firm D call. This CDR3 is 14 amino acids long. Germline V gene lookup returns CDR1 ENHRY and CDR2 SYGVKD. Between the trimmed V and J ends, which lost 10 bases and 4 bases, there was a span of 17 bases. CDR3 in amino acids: CATSVDSQYNEQFF. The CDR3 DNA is TGTGCCACCTCCGTCGACTCCCAATACAATGAGCAGTTCTTC.

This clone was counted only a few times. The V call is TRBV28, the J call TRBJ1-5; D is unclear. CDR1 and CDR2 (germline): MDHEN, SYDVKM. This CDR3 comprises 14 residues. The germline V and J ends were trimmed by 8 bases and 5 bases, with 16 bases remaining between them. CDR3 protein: CASQAVAVDQPQHF. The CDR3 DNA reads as TGTGCCAGCCAGGCGGTGGCGGTAGATCAGCCCCAGCATTTT.

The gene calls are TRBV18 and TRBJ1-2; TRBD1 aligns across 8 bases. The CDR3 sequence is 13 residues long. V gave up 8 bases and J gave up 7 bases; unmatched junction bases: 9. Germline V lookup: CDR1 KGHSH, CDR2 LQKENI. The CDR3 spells CASNLDRVFGYTF. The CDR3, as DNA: TGTGCCAGCAATTTGGACAGGGTATTTGGCTACACCTTC.

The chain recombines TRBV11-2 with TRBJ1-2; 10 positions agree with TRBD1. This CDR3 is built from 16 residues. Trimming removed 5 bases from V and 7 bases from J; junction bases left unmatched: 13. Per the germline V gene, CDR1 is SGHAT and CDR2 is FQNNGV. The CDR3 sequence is CASSPRAPGQGSGYTF. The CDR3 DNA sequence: TGTGCCAGCAGCCCCCGGGCTCCGGGACAGGGGAGTGGCTACACCTTC.

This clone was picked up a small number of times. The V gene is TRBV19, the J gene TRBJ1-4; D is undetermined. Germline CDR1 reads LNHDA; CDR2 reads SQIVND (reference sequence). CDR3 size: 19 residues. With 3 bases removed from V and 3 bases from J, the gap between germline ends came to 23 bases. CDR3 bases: TGTGCCAGTAGTATGTCCCTCGTCCGTCGGATTTCGCCTAATGAAAAACTGTTTTTT. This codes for CASSMSLVRRISPNEKLFF. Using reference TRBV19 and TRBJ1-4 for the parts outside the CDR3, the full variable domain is DGGITQSPKYLFRKEGQNVTLSCEQNLNHDAMYWYRQDPGQGLRLIYYSQIVNDFQKGDIAEGYSVSREKKESFPLTVTSAQKNPTAFYLCASSMSLVRRISPNEKLFFGSGTQLSVL.

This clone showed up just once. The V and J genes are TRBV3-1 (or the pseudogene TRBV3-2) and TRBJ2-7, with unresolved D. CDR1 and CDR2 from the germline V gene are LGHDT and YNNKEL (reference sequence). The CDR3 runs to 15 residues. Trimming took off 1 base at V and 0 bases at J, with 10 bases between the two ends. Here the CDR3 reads CASSQVHSGSYEQYF. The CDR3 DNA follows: TGTGCCAGCAGCCAAGTCCACAGTGGCTCCTACGAGCAGTACTTC.

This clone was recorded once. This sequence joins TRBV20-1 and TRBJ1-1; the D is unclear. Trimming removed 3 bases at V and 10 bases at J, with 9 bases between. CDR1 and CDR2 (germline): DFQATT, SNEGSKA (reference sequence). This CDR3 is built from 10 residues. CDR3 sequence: CSARSERAFF. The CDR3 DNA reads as TGCAGTGCTAGGTCGGAAAGAGCTTTCTTT.

CDR3 nucleotide sequence: TGTGCCAGCAGCGTAGGCATACGGAGGGGGCTTAACACCGGGGAGCTGTTTTTT. Protein: CASSVGIRRGLNTGELFF. The chain recombines TRBV9 with TRBJ2-2; D may be TRBD1 (7 bases). V lost 0 bases, J lost 2 bases, and 17 bases lay in between. This CDR3 spans 18 amino acids. The V gene's germline CDR1 is SGDLS and CDR2 YYNGEE.

The CDR3 here is CASSYRGGRADTQYF. The CDR3 nucleotides read TGTGCCAGCAGCTACCGAGGGGGTCGCGCAGATACGCAGTATTTT. The gene calls are TRBV5-4 and TRBJ2-3; possibly TRBD1 for D (6 bases). CDR1 is SGHNT, CDR2 YYREEE, per germline (reference sequence). The V end lost 3 bases, the J end lost 4 bases, and 15 bases lay between the germline ends. The CDR3 is made up of 15 amino acids.